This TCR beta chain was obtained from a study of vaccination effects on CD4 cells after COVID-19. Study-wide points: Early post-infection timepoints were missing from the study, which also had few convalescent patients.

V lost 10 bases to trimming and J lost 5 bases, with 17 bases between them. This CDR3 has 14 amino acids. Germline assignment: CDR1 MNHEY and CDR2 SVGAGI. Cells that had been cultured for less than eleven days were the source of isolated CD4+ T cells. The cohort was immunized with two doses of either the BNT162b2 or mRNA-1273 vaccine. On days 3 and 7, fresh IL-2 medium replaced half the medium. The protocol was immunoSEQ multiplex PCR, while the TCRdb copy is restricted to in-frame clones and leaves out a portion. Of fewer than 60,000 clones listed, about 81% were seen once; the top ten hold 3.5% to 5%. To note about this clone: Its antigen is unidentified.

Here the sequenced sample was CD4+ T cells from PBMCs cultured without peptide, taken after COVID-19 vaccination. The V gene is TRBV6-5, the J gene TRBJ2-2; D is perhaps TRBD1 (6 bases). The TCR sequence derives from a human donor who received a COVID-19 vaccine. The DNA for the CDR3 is TGTGCCACCTCAGTTGGACAGAGAACCGGGGAGCTGTTTTTT. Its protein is CATSVGQRTGELFF.